This T cell receptor beta chain was sequenced during a study of cytomegalovirus exposure and HLA in healthy donors (dated by TCRdb to about 2017). Background on the whole study: An earlier analysis of several hundred of the donors reported roughly 270 Gb of sequence data and some 120 million unique TCR beta sequences from some 180 million T cells. In the later analysis, no new phenotypic data were used to find candidate immune exposures; instead, reliance was placed on TCR beta sequences and their occurrence across donors. Using immunosequencing, the study profiled T cell repertoires from 500 to 800 subjects and related those repertoires to cytomegalovirus serostatus. An early release that covered roughly 600 HLA-typed donors contained about 300 gigabases of sequencing data and 80 million or so unique TCR sequences. An earlier analysis of several hundred of the donors used high-throughput TCR beta sequencing to judge whether each TCR beta V gene segment behaved as functional or pseudogenic. Among 350 to 400 genotyped donors of the cohort, an average of around 240,000 unique TCR beta nucleotide sequences were sequenced per donor, about a sixth of them non-productive. The study aimed to test whether cataloging public T cell receptors could reveal signatures of past pathogen exposure. Along with the approximately 650-subject first cohort, a separate validation cohort of over a hundred different subjects was used. A later genetic analysis used genome-wide SNP genotypes for about 60% of the 666 donors, treating that subset as a discovery cohort. Both class I and class II loci were covered by HLA typing, at four-digit resolution. Every repertoire in the discovery cohort had been generated on one and the same sequencing platform. Roughly 5 DR-DQ haplotypes were handled as single units for association and clustering, since linkage in the cohort was strong. The number of typed donors differed by locus: roughly 629-640 for A, B, C, DRB1 and DQB1; 500 to 550 for DQA1; 600 to 610 for DPA1; and about 450 for DPB1. Donor age, sex, ethnicity and CMV serostatus were compiled together with the repertoire data. To predict cytomegalovirus infection status, the study brought together high-throughput TCR immunosequencing, statistical association of individual TCRs with disease status, and machine learning. The genetic ancestry cluster associated with self-reported Caucasian donors included 70% to 85% of the roughly 410 genotyped donors. A later analysis re-analyzed previously published TCR beta repertoires from 500 to 700 donors and added high-resolution HLA genotyping to study TCR occurrence patterns.

Worth noting for this clone: What antigen it recognizes has not been identified. No quality values exist for individual bases; no much larger clone is one base distant.

Reading the germline V gene (reference sequence) gives CDR1 LNHDA and CDR2 SQIVND. Trimmed from V: 0 bases; trimmed from J: 8 bases; junction bases lacking a gene match: 3. From the cysteine through the phenylalanine, the CDR3 covers 13 amino acids. Here the CDR3 DNA is all that survives: 39 bases in frame from base 1. Points the paper makes about the study in general: The only immune exposure information available for the cohort was CMV serostatus. A further reported finding was that TCR beta sequences accurately predicted the HLA-A and HLA-B alleles for most subjects in the first cohort. In a later analysis, TCR association rates were found to vary across HLA loci, with the most associated TCRs seen for DRB1 alleles and the fewest for HLA-C alleles. According to a later genetic analysis, donors in an Asian-associated ancestry cluster had fewer N-insertions in productive TCRs than the roughly 670-donor mean. In both the original and validation cohorts, the classifier was reported to diagnose cytomegalovirus status with high specificity and sensitivity. According to the authors, the approach could potentially be generalized to other disease states and immunological phenotypes. Correlated functional status among segregating V segments might be attributable to linkage disequilibrium, but an unknown experimental factor could not be ruled out. In vitro tests confirmed that three of the cytomegalovirus-associated TCR beta chains recognize cytomegalovirus antigens. While some public TCRs were present in many individuals, most TCR sequences turned up only very rarely across donors. In a later analysis, several top co-occurrence clusters were reported to appear linked to parvovirus B19, influenza, CMV and Epstein-Barr virus. The cohort was sequenced for TCR beta chains only, and without alpha or paired-chain data the features that could be detected were limited. In the study, approximately 150 TCR beta chains were listed as associated with cytomegalovirus. Some IMGT-functional V segments, including TRBV6-2 and TRBV6-3, could not be told apart with the 87-base-pair reads, so those segments were excluded. Broadly in line with IMGT annotations, most TCR beta V segments showed up in productive rearrangements about 90% or about 30% of the time in an earlier analysis of 587 of the donors. A later genetic analysis associated a missense DCLRE1C variant with V-gene and J-gene trimming of TCR beta chains, and an independent cohort replicated the association. In a later analysis, HLA-associated TCR beta chains showed more clonal expansion and lower generation probabilities than non-associated chains that were equally common. Strong co-occurrence of HLA alleles, especially DR and DQ, made assigning TCR associations to individual alleles difficult. A later analysis associated about 17,000 TCR beta sequences with specific HLA alleles at a false discovery rate of 0.05. Presence/absence analyses assumed roughly uniform sequencing depth across donors, an assumption that may not hold. Because HLA typing was missing for some donors at each locus, association tests included only the typed subset. A group of highly shared sequence variants was considered likely to be a technical artifact of the sequencing pipeline. In a later analysis, most CMV-associated TCR beta chains were found to appear HLA-restricted, with HLA associations seemingly driven largely by CMV exposure. About 15 rarely observed V segments, including chromosome 9 orphons, were excluded from the earlier analysis of several hundred of the donors because counts were too low.

The cohort consisted of some 670 healthy bone marrow donors. Cohort members were all nominally healthy when sampled, although unrecorded immune exposures were likely present. The donor tested CMV seronegative and was one of the 352 seronegative cohort members. Every donor gave a peripheral blood sample, and the peripheral blood mononuclear cells from that sample were used for TCR beta sequencing. Genomic DNA was extracted from the blood cell samples with the Qiagen DNeasy Blood Extraction Kit. Library generation was performed with the immunoSEQ multiplex PCR assay. The multiplex PCR relied on a mix of 60 forward primers for TCR Vbeta segments and 13 reverse primers for TCR Jbeta segments. The CDR3 region of rearranged TCR beta genes was amplified from genomic DNA by a multiplex PCR assay. On the Illumina HiSeq System, the amplified TCR beta libraries were sequenced as 87-base-pair reads. The paper's processing steps were these. A later analysis tallied 75 million to 95 million unique TCR beta chains across the 610 or so repertoires, and about 12 million of those chains were shared by two or more donors. To remove PCR and sequencing errors, raw reads were error-corrected and collapsed into unique sequences using a nearest-neighbor algorithm that merged closely related sequences. CDR3 sequences were aligned to IMGT reference sequences to assign V, D and J gene segments. For a sequence to be retained, a match of at least six nucleotides to both a V gene segment and a J gene segment was required. Rearrangements were classified as productive when the CDR3 lacked stop codons and remained in frame with V and J, and all other rearrangements were classified as non-productive. CDR3 was defined by IMGT convention, running from the second conserved V-encoded cysteine to the conserved J-encoded phenylalanine. In an earlier analysis of around 570 of the donors, sequences lacking an unambiguous match to a single V gene segment were excluded. In an earlier analysis of some 590 of the donors, V segments were called functional above 56.7% productive rearrangements and were called segregating when the between-donor standard deviation exceeded 5%. A statistical classification framework was built to diagnose cytomegalovirus status from the catalog of TCR beta chain sequences. A later analysis assigned V and J genes by comparing TCR nucleotide sequences with IMGT/GENE-DB human TR gene sequences. A later analysis assigned CDR3 sequences and most-parsimonious VDJ recombination scenarios with the TCRdist pipeline. In a later analysis, every TCR beta chain was defined by the combination of its CDR3 amino acid sequence and its V-gene family, and reads without a unique V-gene family were dropped. To address suspected cross-contamination and a sequencing artifact, a later analysis removed approximately 590 highly shared, low-generation-probability nucleotide sequences. In a later analysis, a clonal expansion index was calculated for each public chain from normalized within-repertoire ranks of inferred template counts. Generation probabilities in a later analysis came from a VDJ recombination model fitted to out-of-frame rearrangements, and those results were checked against IGoR. A later analysis scored TCR-TCR, TCR-HLA and TCR-CMV co-occurrence with hypergeometric tests, applying a repertoire-size bias correction to TCR pairs. A later analysis estimated false discovery rates by permuting HLA or CMV assignments 20 times. In a later analysis, co-occurring TCRs were grouped with DBSCAN, and TCRdist sequence similarity was added when clustering was performed within HLA-allele-positive subsets. Co-occurrence clustering excluded repertoires with fewer than 30,000 or more than 120,000 public chains, plus five with anomalous nucleotide sharing. What TCRdb holds here is the immuneACCESS table cut down to in-frame rearrangements. Part of the clones is not present; checked against another copy, under half of the missing clones reflect an unresolved V gene, and the others are unexplained. That table is the source of V, J and clone size, and D and trimming were worked out from the DNA. This sample has roughly 160,000 clones in its table, and about 68% of those were observed once. Around 2.6% of the sample is held by the ten biggest clonotypes.

This receptor was obtained from a female donor in good health and CMV-seronegative. This sequence uses TRBV19 and TRBJ2-7; TRBD2 matches 8 bases in the middle. Sequencing was done on a sample of PBMCs. The DNA sequence follows: TGTGCCAGTAGTATAGATCCGGGAGGGAAGCAGTACTTC. Its protein reads: CASSIDPGGKQYF.